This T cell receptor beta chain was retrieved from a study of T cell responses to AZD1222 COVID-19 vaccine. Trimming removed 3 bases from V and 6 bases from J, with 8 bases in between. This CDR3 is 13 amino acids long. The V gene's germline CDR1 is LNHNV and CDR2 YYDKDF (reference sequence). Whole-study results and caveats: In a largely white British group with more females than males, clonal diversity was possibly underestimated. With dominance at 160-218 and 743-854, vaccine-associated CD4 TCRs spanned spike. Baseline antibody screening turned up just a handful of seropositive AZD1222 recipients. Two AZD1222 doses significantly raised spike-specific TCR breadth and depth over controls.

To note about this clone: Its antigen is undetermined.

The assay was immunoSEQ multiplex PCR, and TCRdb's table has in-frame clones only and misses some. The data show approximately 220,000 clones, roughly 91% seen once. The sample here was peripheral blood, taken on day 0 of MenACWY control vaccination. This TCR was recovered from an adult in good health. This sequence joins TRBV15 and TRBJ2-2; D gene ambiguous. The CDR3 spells CATSRGIPGELFF. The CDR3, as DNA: TGTGCCACCAGCAGGGGTATTCCCGGGGAGCTGTTTTTT.